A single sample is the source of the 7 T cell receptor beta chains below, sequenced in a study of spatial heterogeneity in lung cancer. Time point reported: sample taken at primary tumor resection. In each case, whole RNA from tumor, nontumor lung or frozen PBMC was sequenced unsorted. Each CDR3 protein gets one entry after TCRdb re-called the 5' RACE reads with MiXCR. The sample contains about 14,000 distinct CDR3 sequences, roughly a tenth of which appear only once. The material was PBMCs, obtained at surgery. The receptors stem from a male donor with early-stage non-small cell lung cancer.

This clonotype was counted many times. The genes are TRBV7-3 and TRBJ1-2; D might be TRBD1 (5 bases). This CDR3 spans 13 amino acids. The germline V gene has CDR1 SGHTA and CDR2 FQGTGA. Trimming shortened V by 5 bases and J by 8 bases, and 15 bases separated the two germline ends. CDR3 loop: CASSPRTGGGYTF. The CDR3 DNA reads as TGTGCCAGCAGCCCCAGGACGGGGGGAGGCTACACCTTC.

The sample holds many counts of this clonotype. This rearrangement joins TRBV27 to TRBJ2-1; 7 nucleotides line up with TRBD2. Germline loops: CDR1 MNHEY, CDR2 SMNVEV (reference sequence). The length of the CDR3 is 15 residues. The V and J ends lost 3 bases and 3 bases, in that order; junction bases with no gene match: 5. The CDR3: CASSFSGGYYNEQFF. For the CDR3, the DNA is TGTGCCAGCAGTTTCTCCGGGGGGTACTACAATGAGCAGTTCTTC.

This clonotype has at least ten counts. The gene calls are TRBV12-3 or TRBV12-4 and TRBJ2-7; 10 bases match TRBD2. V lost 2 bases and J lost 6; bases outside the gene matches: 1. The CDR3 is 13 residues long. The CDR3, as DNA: TGTGCCAGCAGTTTACTAGCGGGAGCCGAGCAGTACTTC. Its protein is CASSLLAGAEQYF.

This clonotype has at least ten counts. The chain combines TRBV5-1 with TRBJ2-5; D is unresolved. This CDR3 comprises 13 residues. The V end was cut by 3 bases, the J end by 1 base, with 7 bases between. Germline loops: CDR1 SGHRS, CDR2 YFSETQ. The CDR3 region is CASSSQPQETQYF. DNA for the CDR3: TGCGCCAGCAGCTCCCAGCCCCAAGAGACCCAGTACTTC.

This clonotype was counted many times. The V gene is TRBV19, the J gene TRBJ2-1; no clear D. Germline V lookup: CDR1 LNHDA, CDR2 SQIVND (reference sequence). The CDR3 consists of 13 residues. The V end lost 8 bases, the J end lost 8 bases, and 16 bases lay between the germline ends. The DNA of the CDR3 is TGTGCCAGTGCCGGTACCCCCACGGATGAGCAGTTCTTC. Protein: CASAGTPTDEQFF.

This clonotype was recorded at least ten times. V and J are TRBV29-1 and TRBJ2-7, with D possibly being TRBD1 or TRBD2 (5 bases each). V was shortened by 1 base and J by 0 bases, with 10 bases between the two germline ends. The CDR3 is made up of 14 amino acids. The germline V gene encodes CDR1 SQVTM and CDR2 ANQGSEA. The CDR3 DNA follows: TGCAGCGTTGAAGGAGGGGACGCCTCCTACGAGCAGTACTTC. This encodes CSVEGGDASYEQYF.

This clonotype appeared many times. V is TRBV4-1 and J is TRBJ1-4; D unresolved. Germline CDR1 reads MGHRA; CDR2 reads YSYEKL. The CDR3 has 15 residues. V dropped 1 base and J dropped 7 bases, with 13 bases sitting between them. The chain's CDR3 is CASSQVDLLGEKLFF. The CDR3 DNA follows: TGCGCCAGCAGCCAAGTCGATCTTCTAGGTGAAAAACTGTTTTTT.